This T cell receptor (beta chain) emerged from a study of T cell clonality in common variable immunodeficiency. This clone has at least ten counts. The CDR3 end falls 3 residues outside the read, so it is completed with the germline J gene. Assay used: immunoSEQ multiplex PCR; TCRdb lists only in-frame clones, some missing. The sample holds about 40,000 clones, and no clone turns up only once. This CDR3 is 16 amino acids long. The germline V and J ends were trimmed by 0 bases and 4 bases, with 16 bases remaining between them. Per germline, CDR1 DFQATT and CDR2 SNEGSKA (reference sequence). The TCR originated in a person between 18 and 75 years old in good health. The sequencing input was peripheral blood mononuclear cells. V gene TRBV20-1 combines with J gene TRBJ2-4; D perhaps matches TRBD1 (6 bases). The CDR3 spells CSARDLRQAAKNIQYF. CDR3 bases read: TGCAGTGCTAGAGACCTCCGACAGGCCGCAAAAAACATT.